The 18 T cell receptor beta chains below all came from one sample that was sequenced in a study of T cell changes during pregnancy in multiple sclerosis. Repertoires were generated with immunoSEQ multiplex PCR, while TCRdb's copy carries only in-frame clones and drops some. This table holds more than 80,000 clones, about 92% found once. The source material was peripheral blood, sampled in the first trimester of pregnancy. Source of these receptors: a female donor with multiple sclerosis, enrolled in a pregnancy study.

The chain links TRBV30 to TRBJ2-3; D perhaps matches TRBD2 (6 bases). The germline gives CDR1 GTSNPN, CDR2 SVGIG (reference sequence). Between the trimmed V and J ends, which lost 4 bases and 0 bases, there was a span of 11 bases. The length of the CDR3 is 14 residues. CDR3 sequence: CAWNRDSSTDTQYF. In DNA form, the CDR3 reads TGTGCCTGGAACCGGGACTCCAGCACAGATACGCAGTATTTT.

The chain has TRBV19 and TRBJ1-5; TRBD1 might be the D (5 bases). The CDR3 is 14 residues long. The germline V gene encodes CDR1 LNHDA and CDR2 SQIVND (reference sequence). V was pared by 5 bases and J by 5 bases, with 13 bases between. The CDR3 loop is CASSVQERYQPQHF. The DNA for the CDR3 is TGTGCCAGTAGTGTACAGGAGAGGTATCAGCCCCAGCATTTT.

The rearrangement joins TRBV7-9 to TRBJ1-2, with D unresolved. V dropped 5 bases and J dropped 4 bases, with 8 bases sitting between them. This CDR3 spans 12 amino acids. CDR1 is SEHNR, CDR2 FQNEAQ, per germline (reference sequence). The CDR3 protein is CASSQLSYGYTF. Here the CDR3 DNA reads TGTGCCAGCAGCCAATTGTCCTATGGCTACACCTTC.

The chain employs TRBV7-3 and TRBJ2-1; 10 nucleotides match TRBD2. CDR1 is SGHTA and CDR2 is FQGTGA in the germline V gene. CDR3 length: 16 residues. V lost 2 bases to trimming and J lost 7 bases; unmatched junction nucleotides: 8. The CDR3 loop reads CASSLWGASGSNEQFF. The CDR3 DNA follows: TGTGCCAGCAGCTTATGGGGGGCTAGCGGGAGTAATGAGCAGTTCTTC.

The chain combines TRBV30 with TRBJ2-2; D remains ambiguous. This CDR3 is 10 amino acids long. V dropped 3 bases and J dropped 14 bases, with 10 bases sitting between them. Germline loops: CDR1 GTSNPN, CDR2 SVGIG (reference sequence). The CDR3 is CAWRRGTLFF. The CDR3 DNA reads TGTGCCTGGAGGAGAGGTACCCTGTTTTTT.

The rearrangement uses TRBV30 and TRBJ2-5; maybe TRBD1 (6 bases). Trimming cost V 0 bases and J 4 bases, with 6 bases left between them. Germline V gene lookup returns CDR1 GTSNPN and CDR2 SVGIG (reference sequence). The CDR3 has 12 amino acids. CDR3: CAWSVQGETQYF. DNA for the CDR3: TGTGCCTGGAGTGTACAGGGAGAGACCCAGTACTTC.

The chain combines TRBV28 with TRBJ2-7, with 16 bases fitting TRBD2. Trimming took 3 bases from V and 6 from J; bases not matched to a gene: 2. In germline, CDR1 is MDHEN, CDR2 SYDVKM. The CDR3 is made up of 15 amino acids. CDR3 in DNA: TGTGCCAGCAGTTTGGGACTAGCGGGAGGGCTCGAGCAGTACTTC. Amino acids: CASSLGLAGGLEQYF.

J is TRBJ2-4 and V is TRBV7-9, with D maybe TRBD2 (6 bases). Trimming took 2 bases from V and 5 from J, leaving 13 bases between them. Germline CDR1 reads SEHNR; CDR2 reads FQNEAQ (reference sequence). The CDR3 sequence is 15 residues long. In DNA, the CDR3 is TGTGCCAGCAGCTTACTAGCCGGGACTCAAAACATTCAGTACTTC. Translated: CASSLLAGTQNIQYF.

This chain joins TRBV7-2 and TRBJ2-1; 9 positions agree with TRBD2. The CDR3 is 15 residues long. V dropped 7 bases and J dropped 9; count of bases not matched to a gene: 13. In germline, CDR1 is SGHTA, CDR2 FQGNSA. The CDR3: CASNRAGTSRGEQFF. DNA for the CDR3: TGTGCCAGCAATAGAGCCGGGACTAGCAGGGGTGAGCAGTTCTTC.

This clone was seen a few times. The chain employs TRBV18 and TRBJ1-1; D might be TRBD1 (5 bases). Germline CDR1 reads KGHSH; CDR2 reads LQKENI. The CDR3 spans 12 residues. V dropped 0 bases and J dropped 8 bases, with 7 bases sitting between them. DNA of the CDR3: TGTGCCAGCTCACCACCCAGGGCCGAAGCTTTCTTT. It is translated as CASSPPRAEAFF.

The V and J genes are TRBV9 and TRBJ1-2; D gene unclear. This CDR3 comprises 15 residues. The germline V and J ends were trimmed by 3 bases and 2 bases, with 14 bases remaining between them. Germline V gene data show CDR1 as SGDLS and CDR2 as YYNGEE. This CDR3 is CASSGRMSGNYGYTF. CDR3 coding DNA: TGTGCCAGCAGCGGACGGATGTCGGGAAACTATGGCTACACCTTC. The complete variable domain, with remaining parts taken from reference TRBV9 and TRBJ1-2, reads DSGVTQTPKHLITATGQRVTLRCSPRSGDLSVYWYQQSLDQGLQFLIQYYNGEERAKGNILERFSAQQFPDLHSELNLSSLELGDSALYFCASSGRMSGNYGYTFGSGTRLTVV.

The rearrangement uses TRBV27 and TRBJ1-5, with D possibly matching TRBD1 (5 bases). The CDR3 length is 13 residues. CDR1 is MNHEY and CDR2 is SMNVEV in the germline V gene (reference sequence). V lost 6 bases and J lost 3, with 9 bases in between. The CDR3 sequence is CASRTADNQPQHF. The CDR3 nucleotides are TGTGCCAGCAGGACAGCCGACAATCAGCCCCAGCATTTT.

In its sample, this clone was seen once. The rearrangement uses TRBV4-2 and TRBJ2-7; 12 bases are a match to TRBD2. The CDR3 has 14 residues. Per germline, CDR1 LGHNA and CDR2 YNFKEQ. The trim removed 4 bases at V and 5 bases at J, leaving 3 bases unmatched. The CDR3 bases are TGTGCCAGCAGCCGACTAGCGGGAGAAGACGAGCAGTACTTC. It yields the protein CASSRLAGEDEQYF.

This chain joins TRBV6-6 and TRBJ2-7; TRBD1 matches 7 bases. J was trimmed by 2 bases and V by 2 bases; bases with no gene match: 9. CDR3 length: 16 amino acids. Germline V lookup: CDR1 MNHNY, CDR2 SVGAGI (reference sequence). CDR3 amino acids: CASSYGGQSIAYEQYF. In DNA, the CDR3 is TGTGCCAGCAGTTACGGGGGACAGAGCATAGCCTACGAGCAGTACTTC.

This clone has only a few counts. This chain joins TRBV19 and TRBJ2-7; 7 bases are a match to TRBD2. V shed 3 bases, J shed 5 bases, and the junction held 1 base outside the gene matches. CDR1 LNHDA and CDR2 SQIVND come from the germline V gene (reference sequence). The CDR3 contains 12 residues. The CDR3 is CASSMGGDEQYF. CDR3 coding DNA: TGTGCCAGTAGTATGGGGGGGGACGAGCAGTACTTC.

The rearrangement uses TRBV19 and TRBJ1-5; TRBD1 aligns across 9 bases. The germline V gene encodes CDR1 LNHDA and CDR2 SQIVND (reference sequence). The CDR3 runs 20 residues. V gave up 0 bases and J gave up 2 bases; unmatched junction bases: 14. CDR3 residues: CASSIEPLHPDRGGNQPQHF. CDR3 DNA sequence: TGTGCCAGTAGTATAGAACCCCTTCACCCGGACAGGGGAGGCAATCAGCCCCAGCATTTT.

The chain employs TRBV4-1 and TRBJ1-1; TRBD1 agrees at 8 bases. Germline V gene sequence: CDR1 MGHRA, CDR2 YSYEKL. The CDR3 runs to 14 residues. V was clipped by 4 bases and J by 1 base; unmatched bases: 2. DNA of the CDR3: TGCGCCAGCAGCCTTGACAGGGGGAACACTGAAGCTTTCTTT. Amino acid sequence: CASSLDRGNTEAFF.

This sequence joins TRBV19 and TRBJ2-1, with 7 bases matching TRBD1. Germline values: CDR1 LNHDA, CDR2 SQIVND (reference sequence). The V and J ends lost 10 bases and 6 bases, in that order; junction bases with no gene match: 6. This CDR3 comprises 12 residues. The CDR3 loop reads CATKDRINEQFF. Here the CDR3 DNA reads TGTGCCACTAAGGACAGGATCAATGAGCAGTTCTTC.